This T cell receptor beta chain came from a study of beta chain features in type 1 diabetes. General study findings and limits: Across patients, naive, central memory and Treg TCRB repertoires exhibited apparently greater similarity than was observed across healthy donors.

Concerning this clone itself: Antigen specificity is unknown.

The germline V gene encodes CDR1 SQVTM and CDR2 ANQGSEA. The CDR3 contains 14 residues. V shed 3 bases, J shed 5 bases, and the junction held 10 bases outside the gene matches. The whole isolated RNA underwent reverse transcription, so sequencing captured expressed TCRB transcripts. Profiling relied on immunoSEQ multiplex PCR, and the TCRdb table lists in-frame clones only, not all of them. Here the sample spans about 220,000 clones, 11% being singletons. V usage is TRBV29-1 and J usage is TRBJ2-7; 7 bases fit TRBD2. Sample: central memory CD4+ T cells from blood. The receptor comes from a man between 18 and 35 years old in good health. Here the CDR3 reads CSVDRLAGGNEQYF. CDR3 bases: TGCAGCGTTGACAGGTTAGCGGGCGGCAACGAGCAGTACTTC.